The 15 T cell receptor beta chains in this list originate from one sample, sequenced in a study of OX40 agonist ivuxolimab in advanced cancers. Profiling relied on immunoSEQ multiplex PCR, and the TCRdb table lists in-frame clones only, not all of them. The sample includes around 75,000 clones, roughly 90% of them seen just once. This material consisted of CD4+ or CD8+ T cells sorted from blood, taken in a trial of the OX40 agonist ivuxolimab. These receptors were taken from an adult with an advanced solid tumor such as melanoma, head and neck, liver or kidney cancer.

The chain links TRBV7-2 to TRBJ1-1; 7 bases align to TRBD1. The V and J ends lost 2 bases and 4 bases, in that order; junction bases with no gene match: 4. CDR1 and CDR2 (germline): SGHTA, FQGNSA. The CDR3 extends over 14 amino acids. The DNA for the CDR3 is TGTGCCAGCAGCTTACAGGGGGATTCCACTGAAGCTTTCTTT. This sequence encodes CASSLQGDSTEAFF.

Only one count was recorded for this clone. CDR3 coding DNA: TGCGCCAGCAGCCCACTAGCGGGAATGGCAGATACGCAGTATTTT. Its translation is CASSPLAGMADTQYF. The rearrangement joins TRBV5-1 to TRBJ2-3; 10 positions agree with TRBD2. Looked up from germline, CDR1 is SGHRS and CDR2 is YFSETQ. The CDR3 has 15 amino acids. V was clipped by 4 bases and J by 4 bases; unmatched bases: 6.

The chain is built from TRBV5-6 and TRBJ2-7; D unclear. The germline CDR1 and CDR2 sequences are SGHDT and YYEEEE. This CDR3 region has 13 residues. Trimming left V 1 base short and J 4 bases short, with 9 bases between. CDR3 loop: CASSLTAKYEQYF. The CDR3 DNA sequence: TGTGCCAGCAGCTTGACAGCCAAATACGAGCAGTACTTC.

The chain recombines TRBV2 with TRBJ1-1; D not certain. Germline V gene sequence: CDR1 SNHLY, CDR2 FYNNEI. V was shortened by 8 bases and J by 1 base, with 20 bases between the two germline ends. The CDR3 is 16 amino acids. In nucleotides, the CDR3 is TGTGCCAGCCTCCTGATTGGGTATTCGTCGAACACTGAAGCTTTCTTT. Residues: CASLLIGYSSNTEAFF.

This sequence joins TRBV28 and TRBJ2-3; D possibly corresponds to TRBD1 (5 bases). Per the germline V gene, CDR1 is MDHEN and CDR2 is SYDVKM. The CDR3 length is 15 residues. Trimming took 6 bases from V and 4 from J, leaving 17 bases between them. The CDR3 DNA sequence: TGTGCCAGCAGCCGTTCTTGGGGCATGGCAGATACGCAGTATTTT. It is translated as CASSRSWGMADTQYF.

The chain combines TRBV5-1 with TRBJ2-3; D is uncertain. The V and J ends lost 2 bases and 2 bases respectively, with 6 bases between them. Germline V lookup: CDR1 SGHRS, CDR2 YFSETQ. The CDR3 contains 13 residues. The DNA of the CDR3 is TGCGCCAGCAGCTTAGTCCCCACAGATACGCAGTATTTT. Its translation: CASSLVPTDTQYF.

V is TRBV10-3 and J is TRBJ1-1; D remains unclear. Germline V gives CDR1 ENHRY, CDR2 SYGVKD. Trimming removed 5 bases from V and 3 bases from J, with 7 bases in between. The CDR3 is made up of 12 amino acids. This CDR3 is CAISLSDTEAFF. CDR3 sequence (DNA): TGTGCCATCAGTCTCAGCGACACTGAAGCTTTCTTT.

J is TRBJ2-2 and V is TRBV5-1; 8 bases are a match to TRBD2. CDR3 length equals 16 residues. Germline CDR1 SGHRS, CDR2 YFSETQ. J lost 1 base, V lost 0 bases, and 2 bases had no gene match. CDR3 bases: TGCGCCAGCAGCTTGGGACTAGCGAGGAACACCGGGGAGCTGTTTTTT. Protein: CASSLGLARNTGELFF.

This chain links TRBV19 with TRBJ1-1, with D perhaps TRBD1 (6 bases). The CDR3 is 15 amino acids. Germline CDR1 and CDR2: LNHDA and SQIVND (reference sequence). Trimming cost V 3 bases and J 1 base, with 12 bases left between them. CDR3 residues: CASSMRGLENTEAFF. Here the CDR3 DNA reads TGTGCCAGTAGTATGCGGGGGCTTGAGAACACTGAAGCTTTCTTT.

This rearrangement joins TRBV4-2 to TRBJ1-4; D is possibly TRBD1 (6 bases). Germline CDR1 is LGHNA and CDR2 is YNFKEQ. Trimming stripped 3 bases from V and 2 bases from J, with 13 bases between. The CDR3 spans 16 residues. The CDR3 protein is CASSQAGEGTNEKLFF. The CDR3, as DNA: TGTGCCAGCAGCCAGGCAGGGGAAGGGACTAATGAAAAACTGTTTTTT.

CDR3 nucleotides: TGTGCCAGCAGCCAAGAGGGGCACGGGACTAGCGTCTCCTACAATGAGCAGTTCTTC. Its translation is CASSQEGHGTSVSYNEQFF. The chain combines TRBV4-2 with TRBJ2-1, with 10 bases that match TRBD2. Germline lookup yields CDR1 LGHNA and CDR2 YNFKEQ. The CDR3 totals 19 residues. The trim removed 0 bases at V and 0 bases at J, leaving 8 bases unmatched.

The gene calls are TRBV5-1 and TRBJ2-3; D is ambiguous. The germline V and J ends were trimmed by 0 bases and 5 bases, with 13 bases remaining between them. The CDR3 is 15 residues long. Germline V gene data show CDR1 as SGHRS and CDR2 as YFSETQ. CDR3 bases: TGCGCCAGCAGCTTGGGTATGGGGTTGGTAGATACGCAGTATTTT. It is translated as CASSLGMGLVDTQYF.

CDR3 residues: CASSAANYGYTF. CDR3 sequence (DNA): TGTGCCAGTAGTGCAGCAAACTATGGCTACACCTTC. This chain uses TRBV19 with TRBJ1-2, with D unresolved. The CDR3 has 12 residues. CDR1 LNHDA and CDR2 SQIVND come from the germline V gene (reference sequence). The germline V and J ends were trimmed by 5 bases and 2 bases, with 6 bases remaining between them.

This clone came up once. The chain is built from TRBV6-5 and TRBJ1-3, with D perhaps TRBD1 (6 bases). There are 14 residues in the CDR3. Germline assignment: CDR1 MNHEY and CDR2 SVGAGI. Trimming stripped 6 bases from V and 0 bases from J, with 9 bases between. DNA for the CDR3: TGTGCCAGCAGGCCAGGGGTCTCTGGAAACACCATATATTTT. This encodes CASRPGVSGNTIYF.

The chain carries TRBV6-5 and TRBJ2-7; 8 bases match TRBD2. Unmatched junction bases numbered 9, after V lost 5 bases and J lost 9 bases. The CDR3 has 13 amino acids. From germline, CDR1 is MNHEY and CDR2 SVGAGI. The chain's CDR3 is CASSGREALGQYF. CDR3 sequence (DNA): TGTGCCAGCAGTGGGCGGGAGGCCTTGGGGCAGTACTTC.